This T cell receptor (beta chain) appears in the sequencing data of a study of blood T cell repertoires in COVID-19. Turning to the study itself: Samples representing acute and convalescent COVID-19 were sourced from the United States, Italy and Spain. From T cells, B-cell-depleted T cells, or PBMCs came the material, which was cDNA or gDNA.

In terms of age and location, participants ranged from roughly 18 to 89 years and lived in about two dozen US areas. Data came from immunoSEQ multiplex PCR; TCRdb stores just in-frame clones and leaves some out. The repertoire holds 130,000 to 150,000 clones, with around 84% as singletons. Germline V gives CDR1 LNHDA, CDR2 SQIVND (reference sequence). The V end was cut by 6 bases, the J end by 10 bases, with 12 bases between. This CDR3 spans 11 amino acids. This chain joins TRBV19 and TRBJ1-1; D is undetermined. This clonotype originated in a woman aged 45 to 65 who had been exposed to COVID-19. The source material was PBMCs or T cells enriched from blood (not recorded which). The CDR3 DNA reads as TGTGCCAGTAGCATCCTCCAGCGAGCTTTCTTT. Translated: CASSILQRAFF.